The entry below gives a single T cell receptor (beta chain) sequence along with its context. This clonotype has at least ten counts. It lacks a known antigen. Qualities for individual bases were not recorded, and no much larger clone is one base off. The sample belongs to a study of CDR3 diversity in severe acne (dated by TCRdb to between 2017 and 2020). Spanning cysteine to phenylalanine, the CDR3 consists of 16 amino acids. The kept DNA is CDR3 alone, 48 bases in frame from the first base. For CDR1 and CDR2, the germline V gene lists KGHDR and SFDVKD. V trim: 9 bases; J trim: 6 bases; unmatched bases: 15. Library creation used PCR. Instrument on record: Illumina HiSeq 2000. TCRdb redid the processing of the public reads, applying fastp at Q25 and MiXCR, and retained in-frame beta chains. When rows share a CDR3 protein, they turn into one entry using the most common DNA and genes. In this sample the table shows approximately 80,000 distinct CDR3 sequences, 45% to 60% of which occur a single time. Of the sample, about 13% falls within the top ten clones.

This sequence uses TRBV24-1 and TRBJ2-2, with 7 junctional bases fitting TRBD1. The source material was blood. The receptor comes from a male donor in good health, without acne. The CDR3: CATQRNDRVGSGELFF. The bases are TGTGCCACCCAGCGGAATGACAGGGTAGGCTCCGGGGAGCTGTTTTTT.